One and the same sample provided the 30 T cell receptor beta chains below, sequenced in a study of blood T cell repertoires in COVID-19. TCRdb keeps only in-frame clones here, not all; method: immunoSEQ multiplex PCR. The sample lists under 500,000 clones, around 91% seen once, with around 1.1% in the top ten. The sequencing input was PBMCs or T cells enriched from blood (not recorded which). The source is a young man who had recovered from COVID-19.

The rearrangement links TRBV9 to TRBJ2-7, with 12 bases that match TRBD2. The CDR3 has 15 amino acids. The V gene end was trimmed by 4 bases and the J gene end by 3 bases; junction bases not matched to a gene: 5. The germline gives CDR1 SGDLS, CDR2 YYNGEE. The CDR3 region is CASSPSGRAFYEQYF. DNA of the CDR3: TGTGCCAGCAGCCCTAGCGGGAGGGCCTTCTACGAGCAGTACTTC.

V and J are TRBV18 and TRBJ1-1; 11 bases align to TRBD1. This CDR3 is built from 16 residues. The trim removed 3 bases at V and 5 bases at J, leaving 8 bases unmatched. Germline V CDR1 and CDR2: KGHSH, LQKENI. CDR3 bases: TGTGCCAGCTCACCCCGGACAGGGGGCGTGAGTACTGAAGCTTTCTTT. Amino acids: CASSPRTGGVSTEAFF.

The V and J genes are TRBV5-1 and TRBJ1-6; 10 bases are shared with TRBD1. The junction had 4 bases not matched to a gene; V was cut back by 3 bases and J by 10 bases. Germline CDR1 is SGHRS and CDR2 is YFSETQ. This CDR3 is 14 amino acids long. The CDR3 sequence is CASSSTGGSSPLHF. DNA of the CDR3: TGCGCCAGCAGCTCGACAGGGGGCTCATCACCCCTCCACTTT.

The sample holds a few counts of this clone. The CDR3 sequence: CASSYSTGVPPNEQYF. In nucleotides, the CDR3 is TGTGCCAGCAGTTACTCCACAGGGGTTCCCCCTAACGAGCAGTACTTC. This chain links TRBV6-5 with TRBJ2-7; TRBD1 matches at 7 bases. The germline V gene has CDR1 MNHEY and CDR2 SVGAGI. The CDR3 has 16 residues. The ends lost 0 bases at V and 5 bases at J; junction bases unmatched: 10.

This clone has a single count. The J gene is TRBJ2-5, the V gene TRBV28; D might be TRBD2 (5 bases). The CDR3 extends over 13 amino acids. Germline loops: CDR1 MDHEN, CDR2 SYDVKM. V lost 6 bases, J lost 5 bases, and 13 bases lay in between. The CDR3 here is CASRGGGWETQYF. The CDR3 DNA is TGTGCCAGCAGGGGCGGAGGCTGGGAGACCCAGTACTTC. Variable domain in full (rest from reference TRBV28 and TRBJ2-5): DVKVTQSSRYLVKRTGEKVFLECVQDMDHENMFWYRQDPGLGLRLIYFSYDVKMKEKGDIPEGYSVSREKKERFSLILESASTNQTSMYLCASRGGGWETQYFGPGTRLLVL.

V gene TRBV3-1 (or the pseudogene TRBV3-2) combines with J gene TRBJ2-2; the D gene is possibly TRBD1 (6 bases). Between the trimmed V and J ends, which lost 5 bases and 5 bases, there was a span of 9 bases. Looked up from germline, CDR1 is LGHDT and CDR2 is YNNKEL (reference sequence). CDR3 size: 13 residues. CDR3: CASSSTGTGELFF. For the CDR3, the DNA is TGTGCCAGCAGCTCAACAGGGACCGGGGAGCTGTTTTTT.

The rearrangement links TRBV2 to TRBJ2-2, with D possibly being TRBD2 (5 bases). Trimming removed 7 bases from V and 10 bases from J, with 16 bases in between. This CDR3 region has 13 residues. In germline, CDR1 is SNHLY, CDR2 FYNNEI. CDR3 DNA sequence: TGTGCCAGCACCCTGGGAGTGCCGGAGGAGCTGTTTTTT. Translation gives CASTLGVPEELFF.

V usage is TRBV30 and J usage is TRBJ1-5; TRBD1 matches at 8 bases. V lost 2 bases, J lost 4 bases, and 10 bases stayed unmatched. The CDR3 runs 16 residues. Germline V CDR1 and CDR2: GTSNPN, SVGIG (reference sequence). The CDR3, as DNA: TGTGCCTGGAGTTCCGAGCTACAGGGGGAAAATCAGCCCCAGCATTTT. Translated, it gives CAWSSELQGENQPQHF.

The rearrangement uses TRBV7-9 and TRBJ2-2; 9 positions match TRBD2. The CDR3 consists of 15 residues. The germline gives CDR1 SEHNR, CDR2 FQNEAQ (reference sequence). The J segment lost 4 bases and the V segment lost 4 bases, leaving 4 bases of the junction unmatched. The CDR3 protein is CASSSFSGSTGELFF. For the CDR3, the DNA is TGTGCCAGCAGCTCTTTTAGCGGGAGCACCGGGGAGCTGTTTTTT.

The CDR3 DNA reads as TGTGCCACCAGCAGAGATTTGGGGGGGGAAGATGGCTACACCTTC. Amino acid sequence: CATSRDLGGEDGYTF. The gene calls are TRBV15 and TRBJ1-2; the D gene is possibly TRBD1 (5 bases). V was cut by 0 bases and J by 6 bases, with 14 bases left in between. Germline-derived CDR1 and CDR2 are LNHNV and YYDKDF (reference sequence). The CDR3 loop spans 15 amino acids.

The chain employs TRBV20-1 and TRBJ1-2; 12 bases are a match to TRBD1. There are 15 residues in the CDR3. Germline CDR1 reads DFQATT; CDR2 reads SNEGSKA (reference sequence). Germline trimming cut 3 bases from V and 4 bases from J; bases unmatched to any gene: 6. The CDR3 DNA follows: TGCAGTGCTAGTGGAGGGACAGGGGGCTTCTATGGCTACACCTTC. Translated, it gives CSASGGTGGFYGYTF.

The genes are TRBV12-3 or TRBV12-4 and TRBJ2-7; TRBD1 agrees at 7 bases. Unmatched junction bases numbered 0, after V lost 1 base and J lost 6 bases. This CDR3 comprises 12 residues. The CDR3 DNA is TGTGCCAGCAGTTTAGGACAGGGCGAGCAGTACTTC. Translating gives CASSLGQGEQYF.

This rearrangement joins TRBV19 to TRBJ1-1; perhaps TRBD1 as D (6 bases). This CDR3 comprises 14 residues. The germline gives CDR1 LNHDA, CDR2 SQIVND (reference sequence). Trimming shortened V by 5 bases and J by 4 bases, and 14 bases separated the two germline ends. CDR3 in amino acids: CASSPLLGGTEAFF. CDR3 bases: TGTGCCAGTAGTCCCCTCCTAGGGGGCACTGAAGCTTTCTTT.

The chain carries TRBV2 and TRBJ1-6, with D unresolved. Germline V gene sequence: CDR1 SNHLY, CDR2 FYNNEI. Trimming took 8 bases from V and 5 from J, leaving 13 bases between them. The CDR3 totals 14 residues. The CDR3, as DNA: TGTGCCAGCCGGGGAGGGCGCAATAATTCACCCCTCCACTTT. Amino acids: CASRGGRNNSPLHF.

The chain links TRBV5-8 to TRBJ1-3; 8 bases are shared with TRBD1. The CDR3 spans 14 residues. Unmatched junction bases numbered 2, after V lost 4 bases and J lost 2 bases. The germline gives CDR1 SGHTS, CDR2 YDEGEE. CDR3 sequence (DNA): TGTGCCAGCAGCACGACAGGGGCTGGAAACACCATATATTTT. Its protein is CASSTTGAGNTIYF. Drawing the rest from reference TRBV5-8 and TRBJ1-3, the complete variable domain is EAGVTQSPTHLIKTRGQQATLRCSPISGHTSVYWYQQALGLGLQFLLWYDEGEERNRGNFPPRFSGRQFPNYSSELNVNALELEDSALYLCASSTTGAGNTIYFGEGSWLTVV.

This clone was detected only once. J is TRBJ1-1 and V is TRBV2; D uncertain. The CDR3 consists of 14 residues. Germline V gene lookup returns CDR1 SNHLY and CDR2 FYNNEI. V lost 3 bases and J 0 bases, leaving 8 bases between the germline ends. The DNA of the CDR3 is TGTGCCAGCAGTGACGGGATACTGAACACTGAAGCTTTCTTT. This gives the protein CASSDGILNTEAFF.

The chain has TRBV10-1 and TRBJ1-2; 8 bases match TRBD1. CDR3 length: 18 residues. The V segment lost 1 base and the J segment 4 bases; nucleotides outside the gene matches: 14. CDR1 WNHNN and CDR2 SYGVQD come from the germline V gene (reference sequence). The CDR3: CASSECRQGASWSYGYTF. The CDR3 DNA sequence: TGCGCCAGCAGTGAGTGTAGGCAGGGGGCGAGTTGGTCCTATGGCTACACCTTC.

This clone was detected once. The sample holds other DNA sequences that translate to the same CDR3. The V and J genes are TRBV7-3 and TRBJ1-1, with TRBD1 matching 8 bases. The germline gives CDR1 SGHTA, CDR2 FQGTGA. Losses at the gene ends were 5 bases for V and 2 bases for J; bases not matched to a gene: 4. The CDR3 consists of 14 residues. The CDR3: CASSRTGPNTEAFF. CDR3 bases: TGTGCCAGCAGCCGGACAGGGCCTAACACTGAAGCTTTCTTT.

J is TRBJ2-7 and V is TRBV5-1; 13 bases line up with TRBD2. The CDR3 loop spans 18 amino acids. CDR1 and CDR2 from the germline V gene are SGHRS and YFSETQ. V shed 4 bases and J 2 bases; nucleotides not matched to a gene: 12. The CDR3 region is CASSGLGTSGITTYEQYF. DNA of the CDR3: TGCGCCAGCAGCGGACTGGGGACTAGCGGGATCACCACCTACGAGCAGTACTTC.

The gene calls are TRBV4-1 and TRBJ2-7, with 8 bases lining up with TRBD2. V was clipped by 4 bases and J by 6 bases; unmatched bases: 20. In germline, CDR1 is MGHRA, CDR2 YSYEKL. CDR3 length: 18 amino acids. CDR3 amino acids: CASSPRVGREEGGGEQYF. The CDR3 DNA follows: TGCGCCAGCAGCCCCCGGGTGGGGCGGGAGGAAGGAGGGGGCGAGCAGTACTTC.

The V call is TRBV12-3 or TRBV12-4, the J call TRBJ2-3; a weak D match, TRBD2 (5 bases). V was clipped by 6 bases and J by 0 bases, with 7 bases between them. The length of the CDR3 is 13 residues. DNA for the CDR3: TGTGCCAGCAGCCGAGGGAGCACAGATACGCAGTATTTT. It yields the protein CASSRGSTDTQYF.

The rearrangement links TRBV27 to TRBJ2-3, with 9 bases matching TRBD1. V shed 6 bases, J shed 14 bases, and the junction held 9 bases outside the gene matches. Germline CDR1 MNHEY, CDR2 SMNVEV (reference sequence). The CDR3 contains 12 residues. The CDR3 is CASSRLGTGLYF. CDR3 DNA: TGTGCCAGCAGCCGACTCGGGACAGGGTTGTATTTT.

The chain links TRBV18 to TRBJ1-4; D call uncertain. The germline V gene encodes CDR1 KGHSH and CDR2 LQKENI. Trimming left V 3 bases short and J 0 bases short, with 11 bases between. There are 16 residues in the CDR3. This chain's CDR3 is CASSPVQFATNEKLFF. The CDR3 DNA reads as TGTGCCAGCTCACCGGTACAGTTTGCAACTAATGAAAAACTGTTTTTT.

This clone was seen once. The V gene is TRBV18, the J gene TRBJ1-5, with 7 bases fitting TRBD1. The ends lost 4 bases at V and 4 bases at J; junction bases unmatched: 1. The CDR3 covers 13 residues. Germline V gene lookup returns CDR1 KGHSH and CDR2 LQKENI. CDR3 nucleotide sequence: TGTGCCAGCTCACAACAGGGGAATCAGCCCCAGCATTTT. This codes for CASSQQGNQPQHF. Full variable domain (outside the CDR3, taken from reference TRBV18 and TRBJ1-5): NAGVMQNPRHLVRRRGQEARLRCSPMKGHSHVYWYRQLPEEGLKFMVYLQKENIIDESGMPKERFSAEFPKEGPSILRIQQVVRGDSAAYFCASSQQGNQPQHFGDGTRLSIL.

This chain links TRBV27 with TRBJ2-1; 7 bases align to TRBD2. From germline, CDR1 is MNHEY and CDR2 SMNVEV (reference sequence). J lost 8 bases, V lost 3 bases, and 10 bases had no gene match. The CDR3 loop spans 15 amino acids. CDR3 DNA sequence: TGTGCCAGCAGTTTGGGGGGGTCCGCAAGCTATGAGCAGTTCTTC. Amino acid sequence: CASSLGGSASYEQFF.

The chain has TRBV21-1 and TRBJ2-1; the D segment call TRBD1 is taken from the table without a DNA check. TRBV21-1 is labeled a pseudogene. CDR3 size: 13 residues. This chain's CDR3 is CARMDRDYNEQFF. The CDR3 coding sequence is TGTGCCAGAATGGACAGGGACTACAATGAGCAGTTCTTC.

This clone was detected once. CDR3 protein: CASSLDRGKVYEQYF. DNA of the CDR3: TGTGCCAGCAGCTTGGACAGGGGGAAAGTATACGAGCAGTACTTC. The chain has TRBV5-4 and TRBJ2-7; 8 positions agree with TRBD1. Trimming took 0 bases from V and 4 from J; bases not matched to a gene: 6. CDR1 and CDR2 (germline): SGHNT, YYREEE (reference sequence). This CDR3 is built from 15 residues.

This chain connects TRBV29-1 to TRBJ1-1; D unresolved. This CDR3 contains 11 residues. The germline V gene encodes CDR1 SQVTM and CDR2 ANQGSEA. V was clipped by 2 bases and J by 8 bases, with 9 bases between them. The CDR3 loop reads CSVERSQEAFF. For the CDR3, the DNA is TGCAGCGTTGAAAGGTCACAGGAAGCTTTCTTT.

The chain is built from TRBV6-5 and TRBJ2-6, with D perhaps matching TRBD2 (5 bases). Trimming left V 7 bases short and J 0 bases short, with 10 bases between. This CDR3 contains 15 residues. Germline V lookup: CDR1 MNHEY, CDR2 SVGAGI. This CDR3 is CASKAVSSGANVLTF. The CDR3 DNA reads as TGTGCCAGCAAAGCGGTTAGCTCTGGGGCCAACGTCCTGACTTTC.

The J gene is TRBJ2-1, the V gene TRBV7-2; D remains unclear. Trimming left V 6 bases short and J 2 bases short, with 11 bases between. The germline CDR1 and CDR2 sequences are SGHTA and FQGNSA. The CDR3 is 14 residues long. The CDR3: CASSPLRAYNEQFF. DNA for the CDR3: TGTGCCAGCAGTCCACTGAGAGCCTACAATGAGCAGTTCTTC.